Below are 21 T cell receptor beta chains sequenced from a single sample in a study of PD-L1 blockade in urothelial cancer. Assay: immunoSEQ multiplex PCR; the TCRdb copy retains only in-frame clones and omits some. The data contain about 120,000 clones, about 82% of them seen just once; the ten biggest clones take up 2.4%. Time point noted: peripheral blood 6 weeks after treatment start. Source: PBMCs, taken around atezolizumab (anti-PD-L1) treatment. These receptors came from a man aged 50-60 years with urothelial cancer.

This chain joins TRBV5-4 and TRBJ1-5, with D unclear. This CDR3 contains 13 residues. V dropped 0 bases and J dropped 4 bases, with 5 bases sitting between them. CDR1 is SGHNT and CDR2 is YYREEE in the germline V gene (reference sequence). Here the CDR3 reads CASSLDLNQPQHF. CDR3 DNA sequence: TGTGCCAGCAGCTTGGACCTAAATCAGCCCCAGCATTTT.

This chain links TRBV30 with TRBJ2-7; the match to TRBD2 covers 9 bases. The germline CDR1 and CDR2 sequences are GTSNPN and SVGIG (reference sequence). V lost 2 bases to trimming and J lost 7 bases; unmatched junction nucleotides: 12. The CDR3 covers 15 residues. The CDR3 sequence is CAWSPNKRLAGEQYF. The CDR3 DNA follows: TGTGCCTGGAGTCCAAACAAGCGTCTAGCGGGGGAGCAGTACTTC.

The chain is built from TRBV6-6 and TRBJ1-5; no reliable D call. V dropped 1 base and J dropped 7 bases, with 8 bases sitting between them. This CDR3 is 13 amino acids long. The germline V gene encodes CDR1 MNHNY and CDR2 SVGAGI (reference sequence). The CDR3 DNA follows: TGTGCCAGCAGTTACTTCGGGAGCCAGCCCCAGCATTTT. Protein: CASSYFGSQPQHF.

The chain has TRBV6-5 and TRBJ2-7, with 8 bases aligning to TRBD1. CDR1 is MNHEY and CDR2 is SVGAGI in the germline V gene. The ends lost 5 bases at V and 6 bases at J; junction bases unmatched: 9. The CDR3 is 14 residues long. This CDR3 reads CASSRPGTGGEQYF. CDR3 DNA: TGTGCCAGCAGTCGGCCCGGGACAGGTGGCGAGCAGTACTTC.

The CDR3 DNA follows: TGTGCCTGGAGTGTAAGAGGGGGCCCGAATTCACCCCTCCACTTT. Residues: CAWSVRGGPNSPLHF. The rearrangement uses TRBV30 and TRBJ1-6; 7 positions agree with TRBD1. CDR3 size: 15 residues. The germline V gene has CDR1 GTSNPN and CDR2 SVGIG (reference sequence). With 0 bases clipped from V and 7 bases from J, the junction kept 6 bases outside the gene matches.

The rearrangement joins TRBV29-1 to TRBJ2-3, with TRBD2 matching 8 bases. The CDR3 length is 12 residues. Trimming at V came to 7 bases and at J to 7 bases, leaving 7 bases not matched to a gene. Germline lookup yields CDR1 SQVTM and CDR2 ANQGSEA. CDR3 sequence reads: CSAERESHTQYF. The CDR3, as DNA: TGCAGCGCAGAGCGGGAGTCACATACGCAGTATTTT.

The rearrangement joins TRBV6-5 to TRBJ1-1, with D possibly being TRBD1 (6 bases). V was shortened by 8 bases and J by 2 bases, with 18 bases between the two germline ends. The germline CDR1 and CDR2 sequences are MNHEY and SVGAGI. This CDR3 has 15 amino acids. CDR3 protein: CASWTTGKGNTEAFF. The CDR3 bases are TGTGCCAGCTGGACAACAGGGAAGGGAAACACTGAAGCTTTCTTT.

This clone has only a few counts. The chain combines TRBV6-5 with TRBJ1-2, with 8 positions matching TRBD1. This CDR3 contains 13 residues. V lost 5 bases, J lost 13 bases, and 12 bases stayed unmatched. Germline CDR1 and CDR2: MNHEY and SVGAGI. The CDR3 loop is CASSTGTGRVSTF. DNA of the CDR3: TGTGCCAGCAGTACCGGGACAGGCCGGGTTAGCACCTTC.

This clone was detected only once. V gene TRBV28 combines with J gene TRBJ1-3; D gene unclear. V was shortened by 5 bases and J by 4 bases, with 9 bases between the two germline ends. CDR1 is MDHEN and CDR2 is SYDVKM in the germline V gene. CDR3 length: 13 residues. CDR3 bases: TGTGCCAGCAGTCCAGGATCAGGAAACACCATATATTTT. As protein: CASSPGSGNTIYF.

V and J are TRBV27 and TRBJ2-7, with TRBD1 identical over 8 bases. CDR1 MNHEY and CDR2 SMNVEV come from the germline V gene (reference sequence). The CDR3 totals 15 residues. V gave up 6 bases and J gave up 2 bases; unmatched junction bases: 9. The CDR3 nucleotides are TGTGCCAGCAGGCCTAGACAGGGGACGACCTACGAGCAGTACTTC. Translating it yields CASRPRQGTTYEQYF.

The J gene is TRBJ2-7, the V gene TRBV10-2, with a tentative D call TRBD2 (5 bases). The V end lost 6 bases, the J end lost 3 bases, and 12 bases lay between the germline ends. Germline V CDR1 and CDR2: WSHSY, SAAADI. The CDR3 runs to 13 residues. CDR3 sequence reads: CASRNPGNYEQYF. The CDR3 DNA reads TGCGCCAGCAGAAACCCCGGGAACTACGAGCAGTACTTC.

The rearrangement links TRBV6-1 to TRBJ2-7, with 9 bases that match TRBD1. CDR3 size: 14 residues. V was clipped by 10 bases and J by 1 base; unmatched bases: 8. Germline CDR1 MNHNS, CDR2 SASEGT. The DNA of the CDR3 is TGTGCCATCATAGTGGGACAGGGATCCTACGAGCAGTACTTC. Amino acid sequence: CAIIVGQGSYEQYF.

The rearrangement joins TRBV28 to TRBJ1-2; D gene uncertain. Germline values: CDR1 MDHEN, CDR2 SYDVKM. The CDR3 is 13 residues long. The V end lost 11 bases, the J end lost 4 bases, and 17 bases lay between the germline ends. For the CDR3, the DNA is TGTGCCGTAACCCGAGGAGTCTCCTATGGCTACACCTTC. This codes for CAVTRGVSYGYTF.

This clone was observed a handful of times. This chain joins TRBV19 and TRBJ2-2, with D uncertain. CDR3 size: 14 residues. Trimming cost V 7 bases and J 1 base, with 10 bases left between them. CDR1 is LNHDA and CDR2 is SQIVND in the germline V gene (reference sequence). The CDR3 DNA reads TGTGCCAGTACCCCGAGTTGGAACACCGGGGAGCTGTTTTTT. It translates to CASTPSWNTGELFF. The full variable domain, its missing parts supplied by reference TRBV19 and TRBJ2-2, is DGGITQSPKYLFRKEGQNVTLSCEQNLNHDAMYWYRQDPGQGLRLIYYSQIVNDFQKGDIAEGYSVSREKKESFPLTVTSAQKNPTAFYLCASTPSWNTGELFFGEGSRLTVL.

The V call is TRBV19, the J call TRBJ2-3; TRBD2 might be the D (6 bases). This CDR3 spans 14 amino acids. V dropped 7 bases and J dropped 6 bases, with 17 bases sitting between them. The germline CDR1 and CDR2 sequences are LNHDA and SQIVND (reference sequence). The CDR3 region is CASIDGSNLDTQYF. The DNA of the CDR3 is TGTGCCAGTATCGACGGGAGTAATTTGGATACGCAGTATTTT.

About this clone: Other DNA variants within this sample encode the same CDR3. CDR3 loop: CASSLGLAGGGNEQFF. DNA for the CDR3: TGCGCCAGCAGCTTGGGACTAGCGGGAGGTGGCAATGAGCAGTTCTTC. The rearrangement links TRBV5-1 to TRBJ2-1; 13 bases match TRBD2. V trimming: 0 bases; J trimming: 6 bases; junction bases outside the gene matches: 3. Per the germline V gene, CDR1 is SGHRS and CDR2 is YFSETQ. The length of the CDR3 is 16 residues.

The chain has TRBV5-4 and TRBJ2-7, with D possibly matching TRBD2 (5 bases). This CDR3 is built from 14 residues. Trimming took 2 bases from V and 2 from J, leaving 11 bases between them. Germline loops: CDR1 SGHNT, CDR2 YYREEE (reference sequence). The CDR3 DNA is TGTGCCAGCAGCTTACAACTAGGTCCCTACGAGCAGTACTTC. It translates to CASSLQLGPYEQYF. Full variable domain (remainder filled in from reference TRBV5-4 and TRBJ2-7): ETGVTQSPTHLIKTRGQQVTLRCSSQSGHNTVSWYQQALGQGPQFIFQYYREEENGRGNFPPRFSGLQFPNYSSELNVNALELDDSALYLCASSLQLGPYEQYFGPGTRLTVT.

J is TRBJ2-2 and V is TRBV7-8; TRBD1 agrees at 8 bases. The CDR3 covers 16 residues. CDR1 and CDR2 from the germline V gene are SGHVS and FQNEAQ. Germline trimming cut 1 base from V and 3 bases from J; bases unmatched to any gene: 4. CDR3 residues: CASSLDRGYHTGELFF. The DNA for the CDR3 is TGTGCCAGCAGCTTAGACAGGGGGTACCACACCGGGGAGCTGTTTTTT. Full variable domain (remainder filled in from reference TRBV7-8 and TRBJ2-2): GAGVSQSPRYKVAKRGQDVALRCDPISGHVSLFWYQQALGQGPEFLTYFQNEAQLDKSGLPSDRFFAERPEGSVSTLKIQRTQQEDSAVYLCASSLDRGYHTGELFFGEGSRLTVL.

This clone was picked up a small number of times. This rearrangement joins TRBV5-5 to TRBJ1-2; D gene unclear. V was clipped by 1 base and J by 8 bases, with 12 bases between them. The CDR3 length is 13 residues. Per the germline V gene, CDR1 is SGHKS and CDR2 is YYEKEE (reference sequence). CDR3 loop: CASSLMRYNGYTF. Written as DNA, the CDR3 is TGTGCCAGCAGCTTGATGCGGTATAACGGCTACACCTTC.

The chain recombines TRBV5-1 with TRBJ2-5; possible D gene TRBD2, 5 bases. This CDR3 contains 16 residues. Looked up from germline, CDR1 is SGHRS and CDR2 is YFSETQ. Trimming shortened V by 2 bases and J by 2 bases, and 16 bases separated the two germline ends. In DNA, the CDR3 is TGCGCCAGCAGCTTCCGTGGCCGCTCGGGGCAAGAGACCCAGTACTTC. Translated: CASSFRGRSGQETQYF.

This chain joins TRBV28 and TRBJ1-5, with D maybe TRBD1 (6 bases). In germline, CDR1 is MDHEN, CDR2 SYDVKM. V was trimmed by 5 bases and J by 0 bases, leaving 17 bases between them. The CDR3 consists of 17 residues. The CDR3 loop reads CASSPRTVPYSNQPQHF. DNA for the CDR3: TGTGCCAGCAGTCCTCGGACAGTACCCTATAGCAATCAGCCCCAGCATTTT. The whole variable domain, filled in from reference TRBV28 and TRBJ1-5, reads DVKVTQSSRYLVKRTGEKVFLECVQDMDHENMFWYRQDPGLGLRLIYFSYDVKMKEKGDIPEGYSVSREKKERFSLILESASTNQTSMYLCASSPRTVPYSNQPQHFGDGTRLSIL.